Shown below are 4 T cell receptor beta chains from a single sample sequenced in a study of T cells after yellow fever vaccination. TCRdb used MiXCR to reprocess the 5' RACE reads, holding one entry per CDR3 protein. The repertoire holds about 260,000 distinct CDR3 sequences, over 3% seen once, with about 19% in the top ten. The input for sequencing was PBMCs, taken 15 days after the yellow fever booster vaccination. Receptors were obtained from a man between 18 and 29 years old who received the YFV17D yellow fever vaccine.

Many counts were recorded for this clonotype. The rearrangement links TRBV7-9 to TRBJ2-7, with 8 bases that match TRBD1. After removal of 8 bases from V and 4 bases from J, the junction contained 4 bases not matched to a gene. CDR3 length: 12 amino acids. Germline V gene sequence: CDR1 SEHNR, CDR2 FQNEAQ (reference sequence). The CDR3 loop reads CASAGGAYEQYV. CDR3 DNA sequence: TGTGCCAGCGCAGGGGGCGCGTACGAGCAGTACGTC.

This clonotype was observed many times. The chain couples TRBV7-8 to TRBJ1-4, with TRBD1 matching 7 bases. V gave up 5 bases and J gave up 5 bases; unmatched junction bases: 8. The CDR3 extends over 15 amino acids. The germline gives CDR1 SGHVS, CDR2 FQNEAQ. In DNA form, the CDR3 reads TGTGCCAGCAGCCCCCCGGGACAGCCGAATGAAAAACTGTTTTTT. Its protein product is CASSPPGQPNEKLFF.

This clonotype was observed at least ten times. The rearrangement links TRBV5-1 to TRBJ2-7, with 8 bases fitting TRBD1. The CDR3 runs to 13 residues. Germline V gene lookup returns CDR1 SGHRS and CDR2 YFSETQ. J gave up 5 bases and V 4 bases, and 5 bases lay outside the gene matches. CDR3 bases: TGCGCCAGCAGCGCACCGACAGGGGACGAGCAGTACTTC. It is translated as CASSAPTGDEQYF.

The chain is built from TRBV19 and TRBJ1-5; D unresolved. The CDR3 length is 15 residues. Germline V CDR1 and CDR2: LNHDA, SQIVND (reference sequence). V lost 3 bases and J lost 5, with 14 bases in between. In nucleotides, the CDR3 is TGTGCCAGTAGTATTCTGGCTTTGGGCGATCAGCCCCAGCATTTT. Its translation is CASSILALGDQPQHF.